A selection of T cell receptor beta chains follows, all from one sample in a study of blood T cell repertoires in COVID-19. The table came from immunoSEQ multiplex PCR; TCRdb's copy has only in-frame clones and leaves some out. The data hold approximately 210,000 clones, with 70% to 90% observed a single time. The sequencing input was PBMCs or T cells enriched from blood (not recorded which). All receptors derive from a young man with acute COVID-19. Each CDR3 is given with its conserved first and last residue. Fields, in order: D gene, CDR3 length, J gene, clone size, V gene, CDR3 DNA, CDR3 protein. A D gene is named only where the DNA matches it firmly. Clone size is given for some rows only: seen once, a few or many times, or a class if the clone is expanded.

d_call: .
cdr3_length: 19
j_call: TRBJ1-3
clone_size: .
v_call: TRBV18
cdr3_nt: TGTGCCAGCTCACCTATTAGGCGGGCTACTTCTCAATCTGGAAACACCATATATTTT
cdr3_aa: CASSPIRRATSQSGNTIYF

d_call: .
cdr3_length: 16
j_call: TRBJ2-3
clone_size: many
v_call: TRBV25-1
cdr3_nt: TGTGCCAGCAGTGAAAATGAGCGGACTAGCACAGATACGCAGTATTTT
cdr3_aa: CASSENERTSTDTQYF

d_call: .
cdr3_length: 18
j_call: TRBJ1-6
clone_size: .
v_call: TRBV10-2
cdr3_nt: TGCGCCCGAAAAAACCATGGTCGGACATCAGTGAGGAATTCACCCCTCCACTTT
cdr3_aa: CARKNHGRTSVRNSPLHF

d_call: TRBD1
cdr3_length: 17
j_call: TRBJ1-2
clone_size: .
v_call: TRBV28
cdr3_nt: TGTGCCAGCAGCGGAGCGGGGACAGGGCGAGCTAACTATGGCTACACCTTC
cdr3_aa: CASSGAGTGRANYGYTF

d_call: TRBD2
cdr3_length: 15
j_call: TRBJ2-7
clone_size: few
v_call: TRBV12-5
cdr3_nt: TGTGCTAGTGGTCCCCGGACTAGCGGGTCCTACGAGCAGTACTTC
cdr3_aa: CASGPRTSGSYEQYF

d_call: TRBD2
cdr3_length: 13
j_call: TRBJ2-3
clone_size: .
v_call: TRBV9
cdr3_nt: TGTGCCAGCAACAGCGGGGTGACAGATACGCAGTATTTT
cdr3_aa: CASNSGVTDTQYF

d_call: TRBD1
cdr3_length: 12
j_call: TRBJ1-2
clone_size: .
v_call: TRBV6-5
cdr3_nt: TGTGCCAGCAGAACGGACAGGGGCGGCTACACCTTC
cdr3_aa: CASRTDRGGYTF

d_call: .
cdr3_length: 13
j_call: TRBJ1-5
clone_size: few
v_call: TRBV2
cdr3_nt: TGTGCCAGCAGGGGACTGGTCAATCAGCCCCAGCATTTT
cdr3_aa: CASRGLVNQPQHF

d_call: .
cdr3_length: 18
j_call: TRBJ1-5
clone_size: .
v_call: TRBV6-1
cdr3_nt: TGTGCCAGCAGTGAAGCGCTTGGGGGGGACTCAAAAAATCAGCCCCAGCATTTT
cdr3_aa: CASSEALGGDSKNQPQHF

d_call: TRBD1
cdr3_length: 15
j_call: TRBJ1-1
clone_size: .
v_call: TRBV5-1
cdr3_nt: TGCGCCAGCAGCGGTAGGACAGGGGTTTACACTGAAGCTTTCTTT
cdr3_aa: CASSGRTGVYTEAFF

d_call: TRBD1
cdr3_length: 16
j_call: TRBJ1-5
clone_size: once
v_call: TRBV6-6
cdr3_nt: TGTGCCAGCAGTTCCCCGACAGGGACCGGCAATCAGCCCCAGCATTTT
cdr3_aa: CASSSPTGTGNQPQHF

d_call: .
cdr3_length: 12
j_call: TRBJ1-1
clone_size: .
v_call: TRBV28
cdr3_nt: TGTGCCAGCAGGCAGGGACTTCGGGAAGCTTTCTTT
cdr3_aa: CASRQGLREAFF

d_call: .
cdr3_length: 13
j_call: TRBJ1-2
clone_size: .
v_call: TRBV30
cdr3_nt: TGTGCCTGGAGAATAGCCAGTTCCTATGGCTACACCTTC
cdr3_aa: CAWRIASSYGYTF

d_call: TRBD2
cdr3_length: 16
j_call: TRBJ2-3
clone_size: once
v_call: TRBV11-2
cdr3_nt: TGTGCCAGCAGCTTATTTAGCGGGGGGAGCACAGATACGCAGTATTTT
cdr3_aa: CASSLFSGGSTDTQYF

d_call: TRBD1
cdr3_length: 18
j_call: TRBJ1-5
clone_size: few
v_call: TRBV5-4
cdr3_nt: TGTGCCAGCAGCGCCGGGACAGGGGGCCCTTATAGCAATCAGCCCCAGCATTTT
cdr3_aa: CASSAGTGGPYSNQPQHF

d_call: .
cdr3_length: 16
j_call: TRBJ2-6
clone_size: .
v_call: TRBV11-3
cdr3_nt: TGTGCCAGCAGCTTTTCACAGGGTGGTGGGGCCAACGTCCTGACTTTC
cdr3_aa: CASSFSQGGGANVLTF

d_call: TRBD2
cdr3_length: 16
j_call: TRBJ2-3
clone_size: .
v_call: TRBV15
cdr3_nt: TGTGCCACCAGCAGCTCTAGTAGCGGGGGGGCAGATACGCAGTATTTT
cdr3_aa: CATSSSSSGGADTQYF

d_call: .
cdr3_length: 14
j_call: TRBJ1-1
clone_size: .
v_call: TRBV18
cdr3_nt: TGTGCCAGCTCACACAGGGAGTTGAGCACTGAAGCTTTCTTT
cdr3_aa: CASSHRELSTEAFF

d_call: TRBD1
cdr3_length: 14
j_call: TRBJ1-4
clone_size: .
v_call: TRBV12-5
cdr3_nt: TGTGCTAGTGGTAAGACAGGGGCGAATGAAAAACTGTTTTTT
cdr3_aa: CASGKTGANEKLFF

d_call: .
cdr3_length: 15
j_call: TRBJ2-7
clone_size: .
v_call: TRBV9
cdr3_nt: TGTGCCAGCAGCTTGTCGCAGGGGCTGGGTACCGAGCAGTACTTC
cdr3_aa: CASSLSQGLGTEQYF

d_call: .
cdr3_length: 14
j_call: TRBJ1-1
clone_size: .
v_call: TRBV19
cdr3_nt: TGTGCCAGTAGGCAAACCGGACAGAACACTGAAGCTTTCTTT
cdr3_aa: CASRQTGQNTEAFF

d_call: TRBD1
cdr3_length: 13
j_call: TRBJ1-1
clone_size: .
v_call: TRBV10-3
cdr3_nt: TGTGCCACCCGGGACAGGGCCAGCACTGAAGCTTTCTTT
cdr3_aa: CATRDRASTEAFF

d_call: TRBD2
cdr3_length: 14
j_call: TRBJ2-1
clone_size: .
v_call: TRBV2
cdr3_nt: TGTGCCAGCAGTGCCCAGCGGGGGGGCCTTGAGCAGTTCTTC
cdr3_aa: CASSAQRGGLEQFF

d_call: TRBD1
cdr3_length: 14
j_call: TRBJ1-1
clone_size: once
v_call: TRBV27
cdr3_nt: TGTGCCAGCAGTCCGACAGGGGGGAACACTGAAGCTTTCTTT
cdr3_aa: CASSPTGGNTEAFF

d_call: .
cdr3_length: 13
j_call: TRBJ1-1
clone_size: .
v_call: TRBV29-1
cdr3_nt: TGCAGCGCTCCCAGGGCAGGGAACACTGAAGCTTTCTTT
cdr3_aa: CSAPRAGNTEAFF

d_call: .
cdr3_length: 14
j_call: TRBJ2-7
clone_size: once
v_call: TRBV9
cdr3_nt: TGTGCCAGCAGCGTAGGAGGCATTACCTACGAGCAGTACTTC
cdr3_aa: CASSVGGITYEQYF

d_call: .
cdr3_length: 15
j_call: TRBJ1-5
clone_size: .
v_call: TRBV27
cdr3_nt: TGTGCCAGCAGCCCGAGGACGGGAGACAATCAGCCCCAGCATTTT
cdr3_aa: CASSPRTGDNQPQHF

d_call: .
cdr3_length: 16
j_call: TRBJ1-5
clone_size: .
v_call: TRBV30
cdr3_nt: TGTGCCTGGAGTGTACAAACAGCCCTGAGCAATCAGCCCCAGCATTTT
cdr3_aa: CAWSVQTALSNQPQHF

d_call: TRBD1
cdr3_length: 15
j_call: TRBJ1-4
clone_size: .
v_call: TRBV7-3
cdr3_nt: TGTGCCAGCAGCACGTCAGGGGGCGCTAATGAAAAACTGTTTTTT
cdr3_aa: CASSTSGGANEKLFF

d_call: .
cdr3_length: 15
j_call: TRBJ1-2
clone_size: .
v_call: TRBV6-6
cdr3_nt: TGTGCCAGCAGAGGTGAGGACAGCGTTCACTATGGCTACACCTTC
cdr3_aa: CASRGEDSVHYGYTF

d_call: .
cdr3_length: 14
j_call: TRBJ1-2
clone_size: .
v_call: TRBV7-9
cdr3_nt: TGTGCCAGCAGCTCCTCCACAGTTAACTATGGCTACACCTTC
cdr3_aa: CASSSSTVNYGYTF

d_call: .
cdr3_length: 15
j_call: TRBJ2-1
clone_size: few
v_call: TRBV28
cdr3_nt: TGTGCCAGCAGTTTATTGGGCCCTTCCTACAATGAGCAGTTCTTC
cdr3_aa: CASSLLGPSYNEQFF

d_call: TRBD1
cdr3_length: 14
j_call: TRBJ2-7
clone_size: .
v_call: TRBV28
cdr3_nt: TGTGCCAGCAGTCACCCCGACAGGGGGGGCGAGCAGTACTTC
cdr3_aa: CASSHPDRGGEQYF

d_call: TRBD1
cdr3_length: 13
j_call: TRBJ1-5
clone_size: .
v_call: TRBV29-1
cdr3_nt: TGCAGCGCTGCGGGACAGGACAATCAGCCCCAGCATTTT
cdr3_aa: CSAAGQDNQPQHF

d_call: TRBD1
cdr3_length: 15
j_call: TRBJ1-2
clone_size: .
v_call: TRBV9
cdr3_nt: TGTGCCAGCAGCGCCGGGACAGGGGTCCCCTATGGCTACACCTTC
cdr3_aa: CASSAGTGVPYGYTF

d_call: .
cdr3_length: 13
j_call: TRBJ2-5
clone_size: .
v_call: TRBV6-5
cdr3_nt: TGTGCCAGCAGCCGGGGATACCAAGAGACCCAGTACTTC
cdr3_aa: CASSRGYQETQYF

d_call: .
cdr3_length: 16
j_call: TRBJ2-6
clone_size: once
v_call: TRBV5-1
cdr3_nt: TGCGCCAGCAGCCGTCCACAGGGTTCTGGGGCCAACGTCCTGACTTTC
cdr3_aa: CASSRPQGSGANVLTF

d_call: .
cdr3_length: 14
j_call: TRBJ1-3
clone_size: once
v_call: TRBV7-2
cdr3_nt: TGTGCCAGCAGCTCACCGACAGGCGGAAACACCATATATTTT
cdr3_aa: CASSSPTGGNTIYF

d_call: TRBD1
cdr3_length: 21
j_call: TRBJ1-3
clone_size: few
v_call: TRBV12-5
cdr3_nt: TGTGCTAGTGGTTTGGGTCCTCCGGGACAGGGACCTTGGTCGTATGGAAACACCATATATTTT
cdr3_aa: CASGLGPPGQGPWSYGNTIYF

d_call: TRBD1
cdr3_length: 13
j_call: TRBJ2-2
clone_size: many
v_call: TRBV27
cdr3_nt: TGTGCCAGCAGGATCCAGGGGGCCGGGGAGCTGTTTTTT
cdr3_aa: CASRIQGAGELFF

d_call: .
cdr3_length: 13
j_call: TRBJ1-1
clone_size: .
v_call: TRBV2
cdr3_nt: TGTGCCAGCAGATTAGGGGTTGAAACTGAAGCTTTCTTT
cdr3_aa: CASRLGVETEAFF

d_call: .
cdr3_length: 16
j_call: TRBJ2-2
clone_size: .
v_call: TRBV5-6
cdr3_nt: TGTGCCAGCAGCCCTGGGGGCAGGGAGAGTACCGGGGAGCTGTTTTTT
cdr3_aa: CASSPGGRESTGELFF

d_call: .
cdr3_length: 17
j_call: TRBJ2-1
clone_size: .
v_call: TRBV11-2
cdr3_nt: TGTGCCAGCAGCTTAGCCGGCCCCGCGGTTAACTACAATGAGCAGTTCTTC
cdr3_aa: CASSLAGPAVNYNEQFF

d_call: .
cdr3_length: 13
j_call: TRBJ1-2
clone_size: .
v_call: TRBV6-1
cdr3_nt: TGTGCCAGCAGTGATCCAGGGTCTAATGGCTACACCTTC
cdr3_aa: CASSDPGSNGYTF

d_call: .
cdr3_length: 14
j_call: TRBJ1-5
clone_size: .
v_call: TRBV18
cdr3_nt: TGTGCCAGCTCATCTGGGGGGGGCAATCAGCCCCAGCATTTT
cdr3_aa: CASSSGGGNQPQHF

d_call: TRBD1
cdr3_length: 16
j_call: TRBJ1-5
clone_size: once
v_call: TRBV9
cdr3_nt: TGTGCCAGCAGCGTACAGGGGGCATCGGGCAATCAGCCCCAGCATTTT
cdr3_aa: CASSVQGASGNQPQHF

d_call: .
cdr3_length: 13
j_call: TRBJ1-4
clone_size: .
v_call: TRBV27
cdr3_nt: TGTGCCAGCAGTTCCGAGATCGGTGAAAAACTGTTTTTT
cdr3_aa: CASSSEIGEKLFF

d_call: .
cdr3_length: 13
j_call: TRBJ1-2
clone_size: .
v_call: TRBV28
cdr3_nt: TGTGCCAGCAGTTTAAACAGCTACTATGGCTACACCTTC
cdr3_aa: CASSLNSYYGYTF

d_call: .
cdr3_length: 13
j_call: TRBJ2-7
clone_size: few
v_call: TRBV18
cdr3_nt: TGTGCCAGCTCACCCGGGTCGTCCTACGAGCAGTACTTC
cdr3_aa: CASSPGSSYEQYF

d_call: .
cdr3_length: 12
j_call: TRBJ2-7
clone_size: many
v_call: TRBV13
cdr3_nt: TGTGCCAGCAGCCGCTATCGCTACGAGCAGTACTTC
cdr3_aa: CASSRYRYEQYF

d_call: .
cdr3_length: 13
j_call: TRBJ2-7
clone_size: few
v_call: TRBV5-1
cdr3_nt: TGCGCCAGCAGCTACTCGCGGAGCTACGAGCAGTACTTC
cdr3_aa: CASSYSRSYEQYF

d_call: .
cdr3_length: 11
j_call: TRBJ1-2
clone_size: .
v_call: TRBV9
cdr3_nt: TGTGCCAGCAGCGTTGGGAGCGGCTACACCTTC
cdr3_aa: CASSVGSGYTF

d_call: TRBD1
cdr3_length: 15
j_call: TRBJ1-5
clone_size: few
v_call: TRBV19
cdr3_nt: TGTGCCAGTAGTATAGCCAGGGGGCTCAATCAGCCCCAGCATTTT
cdr3_aa: CASSIARGLNQPQHF

d_call: TRBD2
cdr3_length: 14
j_call: TRBJ2-3
clone_size: .
v_call: TRBV2
cdr3_nt: TGTGCCATTCCCGGGGGGGGTAACACAGATACGCAGTATTTT
cdr3_aa: CAIPGGGNTDTQYF

d_call: .
cdr3_length: 13
j_call: TRBJ2-5
clone_size: .
v_call: TRBV27
cdr3_nt: TGTGCCAGCAGCCCCTTGTATCAAGAGACCCAGTACTTC
cdr3_aa: CASSPLYQETQYF

d_call: TRBD1
cdr3_length: 13
j_call: TRBJ1-1
clone_size: .
v_call: TRBV14
cdr3_nt: TGTGCCAGCGAACGACAGGGCAACACTGAAGCTTTCTTT
cdr3_aa: CASERQGNTEAFF